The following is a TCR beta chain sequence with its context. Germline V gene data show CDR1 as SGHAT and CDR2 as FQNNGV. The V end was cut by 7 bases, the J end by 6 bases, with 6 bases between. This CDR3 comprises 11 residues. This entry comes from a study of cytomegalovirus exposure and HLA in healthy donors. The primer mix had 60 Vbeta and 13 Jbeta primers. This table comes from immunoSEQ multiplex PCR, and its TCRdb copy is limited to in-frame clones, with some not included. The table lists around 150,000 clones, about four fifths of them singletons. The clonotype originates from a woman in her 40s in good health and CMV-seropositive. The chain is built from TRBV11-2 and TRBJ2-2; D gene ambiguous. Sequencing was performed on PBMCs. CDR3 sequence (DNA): TGTGCCAGCACTAGAGCCGGGGAGCTGTTTTTT. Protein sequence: CASTRAGELFF. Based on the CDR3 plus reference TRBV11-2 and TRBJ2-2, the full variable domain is EAGVAQSPRYKIIEKRQSVAFWCNPISGHATLYWYQQILGQGPKLLIQFQNNGVVDDSQLPKDRFSAERLKGVDSTLKIQPAKLEDSAVYLCASTRAGELFFGEGSRLTVL.